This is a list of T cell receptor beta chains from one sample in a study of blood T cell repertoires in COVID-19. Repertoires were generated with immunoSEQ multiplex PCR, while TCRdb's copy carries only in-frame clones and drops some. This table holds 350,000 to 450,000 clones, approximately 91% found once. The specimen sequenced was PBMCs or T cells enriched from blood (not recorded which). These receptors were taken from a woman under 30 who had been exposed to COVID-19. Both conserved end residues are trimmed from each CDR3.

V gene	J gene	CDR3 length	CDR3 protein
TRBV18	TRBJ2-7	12	ASSPRGGTYEQY
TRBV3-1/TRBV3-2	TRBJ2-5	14	ASSPGLAGAQETQY
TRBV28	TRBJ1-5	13	ASSLPTGFNQPQH
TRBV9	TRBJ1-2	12	ASSVDAAPYGYT
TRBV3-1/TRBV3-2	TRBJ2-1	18	ASSPYRGGTSGRITDEQF
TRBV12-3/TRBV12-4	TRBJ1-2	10	ASSSQASGYT
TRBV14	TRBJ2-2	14	ASSQLTLANTGELF
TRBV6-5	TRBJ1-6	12	ASSRDRVHSPLH
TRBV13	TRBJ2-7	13	ASSSNRGIGYEQY
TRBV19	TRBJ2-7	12	ASSETGLSYEQY
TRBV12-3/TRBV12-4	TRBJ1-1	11	ASSTRGNTEAF
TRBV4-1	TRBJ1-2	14	ASSHPPPGGSYGYT
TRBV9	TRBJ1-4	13	ASSVALGPYEKLF
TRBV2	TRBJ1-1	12	ASRTQGIGTEAF
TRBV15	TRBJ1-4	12	ATSTLPGNEKLF
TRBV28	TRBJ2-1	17	ASSLVRVRGSGNYNEQF